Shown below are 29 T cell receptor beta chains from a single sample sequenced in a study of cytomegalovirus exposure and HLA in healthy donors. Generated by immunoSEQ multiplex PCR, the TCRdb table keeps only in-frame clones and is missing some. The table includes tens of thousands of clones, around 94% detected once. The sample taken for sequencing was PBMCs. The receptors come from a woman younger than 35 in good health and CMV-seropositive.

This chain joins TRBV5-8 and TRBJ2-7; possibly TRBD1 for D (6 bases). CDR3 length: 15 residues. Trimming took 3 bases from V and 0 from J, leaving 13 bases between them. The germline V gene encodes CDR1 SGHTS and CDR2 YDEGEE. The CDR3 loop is CASSSRDTYSYEQYF. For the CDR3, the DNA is TGTGCCAGCAGCTCTCGGGACACCTACTCCTACGAGCAGTACTTC.

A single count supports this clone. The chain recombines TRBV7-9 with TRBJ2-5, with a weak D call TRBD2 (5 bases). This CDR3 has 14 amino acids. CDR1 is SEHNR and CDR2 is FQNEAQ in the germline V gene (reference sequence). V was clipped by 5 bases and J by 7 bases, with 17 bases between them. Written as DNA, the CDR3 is TGTGCCAGCAGCCACACGGGCGGCGGAGGGACCCAGTACTTC. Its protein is CASSHTGGGGTQYF.

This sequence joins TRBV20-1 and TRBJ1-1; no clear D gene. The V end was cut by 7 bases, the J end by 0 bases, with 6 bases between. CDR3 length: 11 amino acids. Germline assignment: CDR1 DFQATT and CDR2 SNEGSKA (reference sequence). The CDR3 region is CSVQLNTEAFF. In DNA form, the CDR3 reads TGCAGTGTGCAGTTGAACACTGAAGCTTTCTTT.

The CDR3 DNA reads as TGTGCCAGCAGCTTACCGGGGGGAAACACTGAAGCTTTCTTT. Residues: CASSLPGGNTEAFF. The chain employs TRBV7-9 and TRBJ1-1; perhaps TRBD1 as D (5 bases). V was trimmed by 2 bases and J by 2 bases, leaving 9 bases between them. CDR1 SEHNR and CDR2 FQNEAQ come from the germline V gene (reference sequence). This CDR3 has 14 amino acids.

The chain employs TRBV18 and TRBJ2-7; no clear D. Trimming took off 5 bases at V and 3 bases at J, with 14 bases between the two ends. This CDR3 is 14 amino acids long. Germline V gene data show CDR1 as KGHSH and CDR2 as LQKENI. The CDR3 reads CASSWQAYRYEQYF. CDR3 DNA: TGTGCCAGCTCATGGCAGGCGTATCGCTACGAGCAGTACTTC.

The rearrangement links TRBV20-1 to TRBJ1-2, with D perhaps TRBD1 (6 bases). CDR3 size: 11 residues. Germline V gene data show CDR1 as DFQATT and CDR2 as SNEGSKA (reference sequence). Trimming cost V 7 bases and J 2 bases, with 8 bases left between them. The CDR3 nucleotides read TGCAGTGTTACAGGGAACTATGGCTACACCTTC. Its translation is CSVTGNYGYTF.

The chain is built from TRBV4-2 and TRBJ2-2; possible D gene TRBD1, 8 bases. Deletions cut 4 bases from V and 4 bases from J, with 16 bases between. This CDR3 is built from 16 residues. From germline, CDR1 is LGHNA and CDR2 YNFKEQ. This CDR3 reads CASSRGQGGGTGELFF. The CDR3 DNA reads TGTGCCAGCAGCCGCGGACAGGGCGGGGGCACCGGGGAGCTGTTTTTT.

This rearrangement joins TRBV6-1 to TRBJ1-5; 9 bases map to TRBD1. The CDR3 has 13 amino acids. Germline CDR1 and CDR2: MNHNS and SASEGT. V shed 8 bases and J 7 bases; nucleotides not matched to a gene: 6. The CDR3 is CASLGQGYQPQHF. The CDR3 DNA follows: TGTGCCAGCTTGGGACAGGGCTACCAGCCCCAGCATTTT.

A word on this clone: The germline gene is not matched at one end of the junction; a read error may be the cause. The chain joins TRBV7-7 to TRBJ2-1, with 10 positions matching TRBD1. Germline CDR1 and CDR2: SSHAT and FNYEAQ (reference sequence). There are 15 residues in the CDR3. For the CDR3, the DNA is TGTGCTAGCAGCCTCGGACAGGGGGCCTACAATGAGCAGTTCTTC. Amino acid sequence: CASSLGQGAYNEQFF.

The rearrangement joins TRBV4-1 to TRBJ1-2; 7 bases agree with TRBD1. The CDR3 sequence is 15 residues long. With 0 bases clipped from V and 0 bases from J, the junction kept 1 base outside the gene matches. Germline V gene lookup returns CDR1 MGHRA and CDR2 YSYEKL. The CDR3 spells CASSQDRGPNYGYTF. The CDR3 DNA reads TGCGCCAGCAGCCAAGATAGGGGGCCTAACTATGGCTACACCTTC.

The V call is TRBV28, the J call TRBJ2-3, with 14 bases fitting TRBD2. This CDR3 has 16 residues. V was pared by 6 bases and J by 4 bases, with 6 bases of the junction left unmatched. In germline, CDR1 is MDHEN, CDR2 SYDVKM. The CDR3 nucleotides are TGTGCCAGCAGCAGGGGACTAGCGGGGGTACCAGATACGCAGTATTTT. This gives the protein CASSRGLAGVPDTQYF.

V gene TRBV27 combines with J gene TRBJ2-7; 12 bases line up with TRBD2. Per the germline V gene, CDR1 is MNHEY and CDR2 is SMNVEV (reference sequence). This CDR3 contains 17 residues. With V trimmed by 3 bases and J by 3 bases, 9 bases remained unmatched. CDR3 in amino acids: CASSLRNLAGGIYEQYF. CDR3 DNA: TGTGCCAGCAGTTTGCGGAACCTAGCGGGAGGGATCTACGAGCAGTACTTC.

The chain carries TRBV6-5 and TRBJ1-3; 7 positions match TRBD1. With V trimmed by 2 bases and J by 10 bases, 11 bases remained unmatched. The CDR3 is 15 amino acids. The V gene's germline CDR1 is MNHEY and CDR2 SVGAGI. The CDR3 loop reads CASSYGTAGMETIYF. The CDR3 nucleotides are TGTGCCAGCAGTTACGGGACAGCTGGCATGGAAACCATATATTTT.

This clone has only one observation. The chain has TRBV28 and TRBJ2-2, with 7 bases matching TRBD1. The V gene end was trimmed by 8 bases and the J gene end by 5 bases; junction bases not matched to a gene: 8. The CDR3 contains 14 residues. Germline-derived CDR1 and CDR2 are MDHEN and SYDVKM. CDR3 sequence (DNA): TGTGCCAGCCTATTAGACAGGGCTACCGGGGAGCTGTTTTTT. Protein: CASLLDRATGELFF.

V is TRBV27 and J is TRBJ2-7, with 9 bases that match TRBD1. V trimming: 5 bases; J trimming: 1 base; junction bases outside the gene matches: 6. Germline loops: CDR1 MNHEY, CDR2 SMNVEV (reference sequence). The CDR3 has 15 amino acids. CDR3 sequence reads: CASSARDRASYEQYF. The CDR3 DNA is TGTGCCAGCAGTGCCCGGGACAGGGCTTCCTACGAGCAGTACTTC.

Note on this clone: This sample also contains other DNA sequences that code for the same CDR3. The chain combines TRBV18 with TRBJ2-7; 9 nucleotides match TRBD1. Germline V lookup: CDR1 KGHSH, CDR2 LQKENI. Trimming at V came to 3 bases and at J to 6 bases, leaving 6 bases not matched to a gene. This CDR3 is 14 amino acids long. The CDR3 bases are TGTGCCAGCTCACCTTCCGGACAGGGGCGCGAGCAGTACTTC. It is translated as CASSPSGQGREQYF.

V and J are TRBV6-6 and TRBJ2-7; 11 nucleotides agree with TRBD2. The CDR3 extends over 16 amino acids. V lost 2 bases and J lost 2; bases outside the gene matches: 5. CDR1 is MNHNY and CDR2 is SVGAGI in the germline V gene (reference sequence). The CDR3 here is CASSYTSGGSTYEQYF. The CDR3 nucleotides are TGTGCCAGCAGTTACACTAGCGGGGGATCTACCTACGAGCAGTACTTC.

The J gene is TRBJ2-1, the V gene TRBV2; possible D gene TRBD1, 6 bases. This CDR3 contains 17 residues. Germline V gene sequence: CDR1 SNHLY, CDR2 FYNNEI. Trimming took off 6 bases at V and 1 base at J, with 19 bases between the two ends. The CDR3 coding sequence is TGTGCCAGCAGAAAGCTGTGGCAGGGGTCTTCCTACAATGAGCAGTTCTTC. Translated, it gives CASRKLWQGSSYNEQFF.

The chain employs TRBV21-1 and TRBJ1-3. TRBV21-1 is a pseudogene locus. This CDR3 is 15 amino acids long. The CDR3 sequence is CASSKEAALGNTIYF. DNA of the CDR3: TGTGCCAGCAGCAAAGAGGCGGCCCTTGGAAACACCATATATTTT.

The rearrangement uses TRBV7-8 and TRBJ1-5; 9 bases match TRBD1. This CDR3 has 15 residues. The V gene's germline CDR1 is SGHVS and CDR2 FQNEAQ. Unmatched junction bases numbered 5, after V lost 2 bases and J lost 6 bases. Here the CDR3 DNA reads TGTGCCAGCAGCTTAAGTGGGGACAGGGTTCAGCCCCAGCATTTT. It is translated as CASSLSGDRVQPQHF.

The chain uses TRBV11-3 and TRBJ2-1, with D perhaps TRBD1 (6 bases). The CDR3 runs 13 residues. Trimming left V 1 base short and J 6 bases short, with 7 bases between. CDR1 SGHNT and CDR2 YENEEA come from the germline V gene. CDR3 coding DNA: TGTGCCAGCAGCTTAGTAGGGGGCAATGAGCAGTTCTTC. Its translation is CASSLVGGNEQFF.

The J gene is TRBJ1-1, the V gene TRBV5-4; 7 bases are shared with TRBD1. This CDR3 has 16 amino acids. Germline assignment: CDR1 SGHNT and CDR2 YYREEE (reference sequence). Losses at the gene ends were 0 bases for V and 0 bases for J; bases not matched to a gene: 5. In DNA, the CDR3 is TGTGCCAGCAGCTTGGGGCAGACAGGGATGAACACTGAAGCTTTCTTT. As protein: CASSLGQTGMNTEAFF.

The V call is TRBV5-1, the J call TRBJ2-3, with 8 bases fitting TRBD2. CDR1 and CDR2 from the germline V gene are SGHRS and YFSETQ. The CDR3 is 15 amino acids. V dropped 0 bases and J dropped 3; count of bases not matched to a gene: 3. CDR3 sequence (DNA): TGCGCCAGCAGCTTGGGGCGACTAGCGACAGATACGCAGTATTTT. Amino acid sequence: CASSLGRLATDTQYF.

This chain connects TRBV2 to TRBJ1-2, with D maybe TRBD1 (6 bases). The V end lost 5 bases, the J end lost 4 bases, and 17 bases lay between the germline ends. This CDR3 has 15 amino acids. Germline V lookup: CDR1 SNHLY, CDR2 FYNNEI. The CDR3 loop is CASSPTLVTGYGYTF. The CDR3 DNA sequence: TGTGCCAGCAGTCCCACCTTGGTGACAGGCTATGGCTACACCTTC.

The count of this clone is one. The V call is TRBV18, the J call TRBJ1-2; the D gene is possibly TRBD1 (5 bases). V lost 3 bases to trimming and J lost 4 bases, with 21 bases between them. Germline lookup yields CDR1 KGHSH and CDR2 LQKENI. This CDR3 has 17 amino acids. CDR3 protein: CASSPRQPSPGSYGYTF. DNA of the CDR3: TGTGCCAGCTCACCCAGACAGCCTTCACCGGGCAGCTATGGCTACACCTTC.

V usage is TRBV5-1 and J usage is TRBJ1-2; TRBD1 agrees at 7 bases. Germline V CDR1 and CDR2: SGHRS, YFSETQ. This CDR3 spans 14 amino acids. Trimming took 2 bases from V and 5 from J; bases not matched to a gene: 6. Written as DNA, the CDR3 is TGCGCCAGCAGCTTTGCCCGGGACAGATATGGCTACACCTTC. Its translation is CASSFARDRYGYTF.

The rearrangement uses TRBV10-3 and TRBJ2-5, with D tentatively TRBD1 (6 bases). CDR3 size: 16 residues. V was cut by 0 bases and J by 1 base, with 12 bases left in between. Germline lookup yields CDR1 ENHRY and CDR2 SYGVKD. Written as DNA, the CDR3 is TGTGCCATCAGTGAGTCTAGCAGGGGCCGCCAAGAGACCCAGTACTTC. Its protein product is CAISESSRGRQETQYF.

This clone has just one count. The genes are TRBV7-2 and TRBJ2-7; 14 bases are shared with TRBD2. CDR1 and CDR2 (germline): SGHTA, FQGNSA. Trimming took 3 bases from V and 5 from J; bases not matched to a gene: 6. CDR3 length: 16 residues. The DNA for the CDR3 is TGTGCCAGCAGCTTGGGGACTAGCGGGAGTTCGAACGAGCAGTACTTC. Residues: CASSLGTSGSSNEQYF.

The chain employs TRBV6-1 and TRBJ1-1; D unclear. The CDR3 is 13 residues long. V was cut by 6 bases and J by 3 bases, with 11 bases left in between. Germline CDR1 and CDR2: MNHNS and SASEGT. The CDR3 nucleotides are TGTGCCAGCAGGGAGGGTCTATACACTGAAGCTTTCTTT. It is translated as CASREGLYTEAFF.